This TCR beta chain was found in a study of blood T cell repertoires in COVID-19. Study-wide context: Sites across the United States, Italy and Spain contributed samples from acute and convalescent COVID-19.

The CDR3 loop spans 15 amino acids. Germline loops: CDR1 SGDLS, CDR2 YYNGEE. Trimming removed 0 bases at V and 4 bases at J, with 13 bases between. Original handling: Reference gene primer amplification in the assay estimated nucleated cell counts. Profiled with immunoSEQ multiplex PCR; TCRdb holds only in-frame clones, not every one. That table supplies the V and J calls and clone size; D and trimming were determined from the DNA. The sample yields hundreds of thousands of clones, 75% to 85% seen once. The chain combines TRBV9 with TRBJ1-2, with a possible D match to TRBD1 (5 bases). Sequenced material: peripheral blood. This receptor was identified in a woman aged 25-40 years with COVID-19, enrolled during active disease. The DNA for the CDR3 is TGTGCCAGCAGCGTAGAAAATGTGGGGGGCTATGGCTACACCTTC. Amino acid sequence: CASSVENVGGYGYTF.